This T cell receptor (beta chain) was captured in a study of cytomegalovirus exposure and HLA in healthy donors (dated by TCRdb to the late 2010s). Regarding the complete study: In an earlier analysis of about 560 of the donors, less than 350 Gb of sequence data and 90 million to 120 million unique TCR beta sequences from approximately 180 million T cells were reported. In a later genetic analysis, genome-wide SNP genotypes for 398 of the 666 donors were used, and that subset was treated as a discovery cohort. The T cell repertoires of 666 subjects were profiled by immunosequencing and related to cytomegalovirus serostatus. Because of strong linkage in the cohort, five DR-DQ haplotypes were treated as single units for association and clustering. Typing coverage varied by locus: roughly 620-630 donors for A, B, C, DRB1 and DQB1; roughly 500 for DQA1; approximately 570 for DPA1; around 450 for DPB1. The study aimed to test whether cataloging public T cell receptors could reveal signatures of past pathogen exposure. The later analysis used no new phenotypic data to find candidate immune exposures, relying instead on TCR beta sequences and their occurrence across donors. Across under 500 genotyped donors of the cohort, an average of roughly 250,000 unique TCR beta nucleotide sequences per donor were sequenced, and about a sixth of those sequences were non-productive. Class I and class II HLA loci were covered by the typing at four-digit resolution. Every repertoire in the discovery cohort had been generated on one and the same sequencing platform. An earlier analysis of 450 to 750 of the donors used high-throughput TCR beta sequencing to judge whether each TCR beta V gene segment behaved as functional or pseudogenic. An early release covering some 640 HLA-typed donors comprised 250 to 350 gigabases of sequencing data and 85 million to 100 million unique TCR sequences. The genetic ancestry cluster associated with self-reported Caucasian donors included roughly four fifths of the roughly 400 genotyped donors. A separate validation cohort of some 130 different subjects was used in addition to the roughly 640-subject first cohort. Donor age, sex, ethnicity and CMV serostatus were collected together with the repertoire data. To predict cytomegalovirus infection status, the study brought together high-throughput TCR immunosequencing, statistical association of individual TCRs with disease status, and machine learning. To study patterns of TCR occurrence, a later analysis re-analyzed previously published TCR beta repertoires from more than 550 donors and added high-resolution HLA genotyping. What the authors observed across the whole study: Most CMV-associated TCR beta chains appeared to be HLA-restricted in a later analysis, and the HLA associations seemed to be driven largely by CMV exposure. The 87-base-pair reads could not distinguish some IMGT-functional V segments, including TRBV6-2 and TRBV6-3, so those segments were excluded. Presence/absence analyses assumed roughly uniform sequencing depth across donors, an assumption that may not hold. Because counts were too low, some 17 rarely observed V segments, including chromosome 9 orphons, were excluded from the earlier analysis of roughly 580 of the donors. The classifier was reported to diagnose cytomegalovirus status with high specificity and sensitivity in both the original and validation cohorts. The study listed 164 TCR beta chains as associated with cytomegalovirus. Across donors, most TCR sequences were observed very rarely, whereas some public TCRs were present in many individuals. A further reported finding was that TCR beta sequences accurately predicted the HLA-A and HLA-B alleles for most subjects in the first cohort. Because HLA typing was missing for some donors at each locus, association tests included only the typed subset. In vitro tests confirmed that three of the cytomegalovirus-associated TCR beta chains recognize cytomegalovirus antigens. A group of highly shared sequence variants was considered likely to be a technical artifact of the sequencing pipeline. The only immune exposure information available for the cohort was CMV serostatus. A later analysis found that TCR association rates varied across HLA loci, with DRB1 alleles showing the most associated TCRs and HLA-C alleles the fewest. In an earlier analysis of roughly 500 of the donors, most TCR beta V segments appeared in productive rearrangements about 87% or about 30% of the time, broadly matching IMGT annotations. In a later genetic analysis, a missense DCLRE1C variant was associated with V-gene and J-gene trimming of TCR beta chains, and the association was replicated in an independent cohort. Several of the top co-occurrence clusters appeared to be linked to parvovirus B19, influenza, CMV and Epstein-Barr virus, according to a later analysis. When HLA alleles, especially DR and DQ, strongly co-occurred, TCR associations were difficult to assign to individual alleles. It was suggested by the authors that the approach could potentially be generalized to other disease states and immunological phenotypes. According to a later genetic analysis, donors in an Asian-associated ancestry cluster had fewer N-insertions in productive TCRs than the approximately 650-donor mean. A later analysis found that HLA-associated TCR beta chains were more clonally expanded and had lower generation probabilities than equally common non-associated chains. A later analysis associated 15,000 or so TCR beta sequences with specific HLA alleles at a false discovery rate of 0.05. Linkage disequilibrium might explain the correlated functional status among segregating V segments, but an unknown experimental factor could not be ruled out. This cohort had only TCR beta chains sequenced, and the lack of alpha or paired-chain data limited which features could be detected.

To note about this clone: The antigen it recognizes is unknown. Per-base quality was not reported, and no clone a single base away is much larger than it.

From the cysteine up to the phenylalanine, the CDR3 has a length of 18 residues. Of the read, only the CDR3 DNA is kept; its 54 bases are in frame from base 1. The germline V gene gives CDR1 as MDHEN and CDR2 as SYDVKM. Clipping removes 3 bases from V and 2 bases from J, with 14 as the unmatched junction base count. Library construction relied on the immunoSEQ multiplex PCR assay. For the multiplex PCR, a mixture combining 60 forward primers for TCR Vbeta segments and 13 reverse primers for TCR Jbeta segments was used. A multiplex PCR assay on genomic DNA amplified the CDR3 region of rearranged TCR beta genes. Amplified TCR beta libraries were sequenced as 87-base-pair reads on the Illumina HiSeq System. The paper's data handling went like this. Across the 640 or so repertoires, a later analysis counted tens of millions of unique TCR beta chains, roughly 11 million of which were shared by at least two donors. A nearest-neighbor algorithm error-corrected the raw reads and collapsed the reads into unique sequences, merging closely related sequences to remove PCR and sequencing errors. Alignment of CDR3 sequences to IMGT reference sequences was used to assign V, D and J gene segments. For a sequence to be retained, at least a six-nucleotide match to both a V gene segment and a J gene segment was required. Rearrangements were called productive when the CDR3 lacked stop codons and stayed in frame with V and J; all others were non-productive. CDR3 was defined according to IMGT convention as the region running from the second conserved V-encoded cysteine to the conserved J-encoded phenylalanine. Sequences without an unambiguous match to a single V gene segment were excluded from the earlier analysis of over 500 of the donors. An earlier analysis of fewer than 750 of the donors called V segments functional above 56.7% productive rearrangements and segregating when the between-donor standard deviation exceeded 5%. A statistical classification framework was built for diagnosing cytomegalovirus status from the catalog of TCR beta chain sequences. V and J gene assignment, in a later analysis, came from comparing TCR nucleotide sequences with IMGT/GENE-DB human TR gene sequences. Using the TCRdist pipeline, a later analysis assigned CDR3 sequences along with most-parsimonious VDJ recombination scenarios. In a later analysis, each TCR beta chain was defined by its CDR3 amino acid sequence together with its V-gene family, and reads without a unique V-gene family were excluded. A later analysis removed over 500 highly shared, low-generation-probability nucleotide sequences to deal with suspected cross-contamination and a sequencing artifact. For each public chain, a later analysis derived a clonal expansion index from normalized ranks of inferred template counts within each repertoire. In a later analysis, generation probabilities were computed with a VDJ recombination model fitted to out-of-frame rearrangements, and the resulting probabilities were checked against IGoR. A later analysis scored TCR-TCR, TCR-HLA and TCR-CMV co-occurrence with hypergeometric tests, applying a repertoire-size bias correction to TCR pairs. In a later analysis, false discovery rates were estimated by permuting HLA or CMV assignments 20 times. In a later analysis, co-occurring TCRs were grouped using DBSCAN, and TCRdist sequence similarity was added for clustering within HLA-allele-positive subsets. Repertoires with fewer than 30,000 or more than 120,000 public chains, plus five repertoires with anomalous nucleotide sharing, were excluded from co-occurrence clustering. Sourced from immuneACCESS, this table was stored by TCRdb with only in-frame sequences that have V and J called. A share of the clones is absent; for the studies checked, an unresolved V gene accounts for under half, and the remainder has no known explanation. V and J calls and clone size are as listed in that table; D and trimming were resolved from the DNA. Within this sample are about 150,000 clones, with about 73% of them counted one time only. The top ten clonotypes cover approximately 3.1% of the sample.

The cohort comprised approximately 700 healthy bone marrow donors. At the time of sampling, every cohort member was nominally healthy, though immune exposures that went unrecorded were likely present. The donor tested CMV seronegative, placing the donor among the 352 seronegative members of the cohort. A peripheral blood sample was provided by each donor, and peripheral blood mononuclear cells were used for TCR beta sequencing. Genomic DNA was extracted from the blood cell samples with the Qiagen DNeasy Blood Extraction Kit. This chain joins TRBV28 to TRBJ1-2, and TRBD1 aligns with 8 junction nucleotides. The receptor comes from a woman aged 40-49 years in good health and CMV-seronegative. Sequencing used PBMCs. CDR3 reads: CASSFIKILGQANYGYTF. The sequenced DNA: TGTGCCAGCAGTTTTATCAAGATCTTGGGACAGGCGAACTATGGCTACACCTTC.